Below are 20 T cell receptor beta chains sequenced from a single sample in a study of response to subunit inactivated influenza vaccine. TCRdb used MiXCR to reprocess the RT-PCR reads, holding one entry per CDR3 protein. Among fewer than 650,000 distinct CDR3 sequences listed, about an eighth were seen once. Sequencing was performed on PBMCs from blood, taken 45 days after vaccination. The source is a man aged 50-59 years who received an inactivated influenza vaccine.

This clonotype occurred a few times. V gene TRBV6-5 combines with J gene TRBJ1-3; D is perhaps TRBD1 (5 bases). V gave up 4 bases and J gave up 5 bases, with 9 bases separating them. Germline V gene sequence: CDR1 MNHEY, CDR2 SVGAGI. The CDR3 covers 13 residues. CDR3 DNA: TGTGCCAGCAGTTTGGGACGGCGAAACACCATATATTTT. This gives the protein CASSLGRRNTIYF.

There are a few counts of this clonotype. The rearrangement joins TRBV6-2 or TRBV6-3 to TRBJ2-2, with TRBD1 identical over 11 bases. Trimming removed 6 bases from V and 0 bases from J; junction bases left unmatched: 6. The CDR3 sequence is 17 residues long. The germline V gene has CDR1 MNHEY and CDR2 SVGEGT. CDR3 amino acids: CASSSWGQGANTGELFF. The DNA of the CDR3 is TGTGCCAGCAGCTCATGGGGACAGGGGGCGAACACCGGGGAGCTGTTTTTT.

As for this clonotype: A read error is possible here, since a much larger clone lies one base away. The rearrangement links TRBV9 to TRBJ2-5, with D possibly matching TRBD1 (6 bases). The CDR3 extends over 15 amino acids. Trimming removed 3 bases from V and 14 bases from J, with 26 bases in between. Germline V gene sequence: CDR1 SGDLS, CDR2 YYNGEE. The CDR3 bases are TGTGCCAGCAGCGCGGCCGGGACAACCATCAAGGACCACTACTTC. Translated, it gives CASSAAGTTIKDHYF.

The chain combines TRBV4-3 with TRBJ2-7; D may be TRBD1 (5 bases). The CDR3 runs 14 residues. Germline V gives CDR1 LGHNA, CDR2 YSLEER. Trimming stripped 4 bases from V and 5 bases from J, with 15 bases between. CDR3 DNA sequence: TGCGCCAGCAGCCCCTGGGCTGGGGCCAACGAGCAGTACTTC. This sequence encodes CASSPWAGANEQYF.

This clonotype was seen repeatedly, ten times or more. The chain has TRBV18 and TRBJ1-4; 7 nucleotides line up with TRBD1. CDR1 and CDR2 (germline): KGHSH, LQKENI. This CDR3 contains 14 residues. V lost 8 bases, J lost 5 bases, and 8 bases stayed unmatched. CDR3: CASTVQGTNEKLFF. The DNA of the CDR3 is TGTGCCAGCACGGTACAGGGGACCAATGAAAAACTGTTTTTT.

This sequence joins TRBV20-1 and TRBJ2-2; no clear D gene. V lost 6 bases, J lost 4 bases, and 9 bases lay in between. The CDR3 sequence is 12 residues long. Germline loops: CDR1 DFQATT, CDR2 SNEGSKA (reference sequence). CDR3 protein: CSATSATGELFF. In DNA form, the CDR3 reads TGCAGTGCGACGTCCGCCACCGGGGAGCTGTTTTTT.

This clonotype was counted between two and nine times. The V call is TRBV6-2 or TRBV6-3, the J call TRBJ2-1, with 14 bases aligning to TRBD2. The length of the CDR3 is 17 residues. Trimming took 5 bases from V and 10 from J; bases not matched to a gene: 13. Per the germline V gene, CDR1 is MNHEY and CDR2 is SVGEGT. As DNA, the CDR3 is TGTGCCAGCAGTCCGGCGCCTGGACTAGCGGGGGGTTGGGAGCAGTTCTTC. This gives the protein CASSPAPGLAGGWEQFF.

In its sample, this clonotype was seen a few times. V and J are TRBV20-1 and TRBJ2-1; maybe TRBD2 (6 bases). In germline, CDR1 is DFQATT, CDR2 SNEGSKA (reference sequence). V was shortened by 0 bases and J by 0 bases, with 15 bases between the two germline ends. The CDR3 contains 17 residues. CDR3 sequence reads: CSARDQERVSSYNEQFF. DNA of the CDR3: TGCAGTGCTAGAGATCAGGAGCGGGTCAGCTCCTACAATGAGCAGTTCTTC.

Only a few counts were recorded for this clonotype. The chain uses TRBV20-1 and TRBJ2-7; maybe TRBD2 (5 bases). Trimming took off 7 bases at V and 2 bases at J, with 12 bases between the two ends. Germline V gives CDR1 DFQATT, CDR2 SNEGSKA (reference sequence). The CDR3 consists of 12 residues. CDR3 protein: CSGYKGAYEQYF. CDR3 sequence (DNA): TGCAGTGGATACAAGGGAGCCTACGAGCAGTACTTC.

This clonotype came up a few times. CDR3 in amino acids: CASREPGTGSYEQYF. The CDR3 DNA is TGTGCCAGCAGAGAACCCGGGACAGGCTCCTACGAGCAGTACTTC. The rearrangement links TRBV7-2 to TRBJ2-7; 8 bases are a match to TRBD1. CDR3 length: 15 residues. J gave up 0 bases and V 6 bases, and 7 bases lay outside the gene matches. Looked up from germline, CDR1 is SGHTA and CDR2 is FQGNSA.

V and J are TRBV6-2 or TRBV6-3 and TRBJ1-1; no definite D call. The length of the CDR3 is 12 residues. V shed 2 bases and J shed 4 bases, with 5 bases lying between them. The germline V gene encodes CDR1 MNHEY and CDR2 SVGEGT. The DNA of the CDR3 is TGTGCCAGCAGTTACGCTGGCACTGAAGCTTTCTTT. Amino acids: CASSYAGTEAFF.

The gene calls are TRBV4-1 and TRBJ2-7; unclear D gene. Per germline, CDR1 MGHRA and CDR2 YSYEKL. This CDR3 has 13 residues. V lost 3 bases and J 3 bases, leaving 9 bases between the germline ends. The CDR3 DNA reads TGCGCCAGCAGCCATACGGAAAACTACGAGCAGTACTTC. Residues: CASSHTENYEQYF.

The chain joins TRBV29-1 to TRBJ2-7; 10 bases map to TRBD2. V trimming: 5 bases; J trimming: 7 bases; junction bases outside the gene matches: 8. Germline-derived CDR1 and CDR2 are SQVTM and ANQGSEA. The CDR3 runs to 13 residues. The CDR3 bases are TGCAGCGTTCTAAGCGGGAGGGCGAGTGAGCAGTACTTC. Amino acids: CSVLSGRASEQYF.

This clonotype was picked up many times. The V and J genes are TRBV12-3 or TRBV12-4 and TRBJ1-2; the match to TRBD1 covers 10 bases. The CDR3 runs 15 residues. V was pared by 5 bases and J by 5 bases, with 8 bases of the junction left unmatched. CDR3 nucleotides: TGTGCCAGCAGTCCAACGGGACAGGGGATATATGGCTACACCTTC. It codes for CASSPTGQGIYGYTF.

This clonotype has a handful of counts. The chain uses TRBV20-1 and TRBJ2-1; tentatively, D is TRBD1 (6 bases). The CDR3 totals 12 residues. Per germline, CDR1 DFQATT and CDR2 SNEGSKA (reference sequence). V gave up 6 bases and J gave up 15 bases, with 21 bases separating them. The CDR3 DNA sequence: TGCAGTGCCAGCGTGGGACACGGGGTGCGGTTCTTC. It codes for CSASVGHGVRFF.

This sequence joins TRBV3-1 and TRBJ2-1; D is unclear. V was trimmed by 1 base and J by 5 bases, leaving 9 bases between them. This CDR3 is built from 14 residues. Germline CDR1 reads LGHDT; CDR2 reads YNNKEL (reference sequence). The CDR3 DNA reads TGTGCCAGCAGCCAAGTCCCAGACCACAATGAGCAGTTCTTC. This gives the protein CASSQVPDHNEQFF.

This clonotype has more than one count but fewer than ten. This rearrangement joins TRBV15 to TRBJ1-1; a possible D gene is TRBD1 (6 bases). Deletions cut 0 bases from V and 5 bases from J, with 16 bases between. The germline CDR1 and CDR2 sequences are LNHNV and YYDKDF (reference sequence). CDR3 size: 16 residues. CDR3 nucleotides: TGTGCCACCAGCAGAGATCCTAGGACAGTGGGGACTGAAGCTTTCTTT. Protein sequence: CATSRDPRTVGTEAFF.

This clonotype was recorded a few times. The V gene is TRBV9, the J gene TRBJ2-1, with 13 nucleotides matching TRBD2. The V gene end was trimmed by 3 bases and the J gene end by 4 bases; junction bases not matched to a gene: 7. Germline CDR1 SGDLS, CDR2 YYNGEE. The CDR3 contains 17 residues. This chain's CDR3 is CASSGLTSGGRYNEQFF. CDR3 nucleotides: TGTGCCAGCAGCGGGCTGACTAGCGGGGGGCGGTACAATGAGCAGTTCTTC.

The CDR3 region has the DNA TGTGCCAGCGGACAGGGAACAGATACGCAGTATTTT. Its protein is CASGQGTDTQYF. This chain joins TRBV12-3 or TRBV12-4 and TRBJ2-3; 8 positions agree with TRBD1. The CDR3 runs 12 residues. The V and J ends lost 8 bases and 3 bases, in that order; junction bases with no gene match: 1.

The chain is built from TRBV10-3 and TRBJ2-1, with 8 bases lining up with TRBD2. Per the germline V gene, CDR1 is ENHRY and CDR2 is SYGVKD. The CDR3 is 13 residues long. V shed 8 bases, J shed 5 bases, and the junction held 5 bases outside the gene matches. The CDR3 sequence is CAIQTSENNEQFF. The CDR3 region has the DNA TGTGCCATCCAGACTAGCGAGAACAATGAGCAGTTCTTC.